The 25 T cell receptor beta chains presented below share a single source sample, sequenced in a study of T cells expressing NK-cell markers (dated by TCRdb to 2020 to 2021). Library preparation employed 5' RACE. TCRdb lists the instrument as Illumina HiSeq 2000. TCRdb reprocessed the reads; each CDR3 protein sequence makes one entry, and DNA is unavailable. The sample's records list about 260,000 distinct CDR3 sequences. The ten most abundant clones make up under 0.5% of the sample. The specimen was blood T cells: a sorted CD56 or NKG2C T cell subset, CD4+ or CD8+ T cells, or bulk PBMC T cells (not recorded which). The receptors here all came from a young man in good health. Donor details come from another sample of the same person, matched by shared clones.

The chain uses TRBV3-1 and TRBJ2-4; TCRdb lists TRBD2, though no DNA is available to test this call. Germline CDR1 is LGHDT and CDR2 is YNNKEL (reference sequence). This CDR3 region has 15 residues. CDR3: CASSQAVGRKNIQYF.

J is TRBJ1-4 and V is TRBV28; TCRdb returns TRBD1, unconfirmable since there is no DNA. The CDR3 sequence is 15 residues long. Germline V CDR1 and CDR2: MDHEN, SYDVKM. The CDR3 sequence is CASSSPGQGNEKLFF.

The chain is built from TRBV6-5 and TRBJ2-1; TCRdb's assignment of TRBD2 cannot be checked, as there is no DNA. The CDR3 runs 17 residues. The germline CDR1 and CDR2 sequences are MNHEY and SVGAGI. CDR3 protein: CASSYLLTSGTYNEQFF.

The chain has TRBV18 and TRBJ2-7; TCRdb picks TRBD1, but there is no DNA to check that call. Germline V lookup: CDR1 KGHSH, CDR2 LQKENI. The CDR3 spans 20 residues. The CDR3 loop is CASSPLELLQGAGRTYEQYF. The full variable domain, its missing parts supplied by reference TRBV18 and TRBJ2-7, is NAGVMQNPRHLVRRRGQEARLRCSPMKGHSHVYWYRQLPEEGLKFMVYLQKENIIDESGMPKERFSAEFPKEGPSILRIQQVVRGDSAAYFCASSPLELLQGAGRTYEQYFGPGTRLTVT.

The rearrangement joins TRBV12-3 or TRBV12-4 to TRBJ2-7. The CDR3 sequence is 13 residues long. The CDR3 sequence is CASSAGLNYEQYF.

The genes are TRBV7-2 and TRBJ2-3. The CDR3 covers 16 residues. The germline V gene encodes CDR1 SGHTA and CDR2 FQGNSA. The CDR3 is CASSLARERWGDTQYF.

The chain joins TRBV12-3 or TRBV12-4 to TRBJ2-5. The CDR3 covers 12 residues. This CDR3 is CASSASGETQYF.

This chain links TRBV30 with TRBJ1-6; TCRdb outputs TRBD1, but without DNA this stays unchecked. Germline V gene data show CDR1 as GTSNPN and CDR2 as SVGIG (reference sequence). The CDR3 totals 15 residues. Here the CDR3 reads CAGSPGQGAHSPLHF.

V is TRBV20-1 and J is TRBJ2-1; TCRdb picks TRBD2, but there is no DNA to check that call. Germline V lookup: CDR1 DFQATT, CDR2 SNEGSKA (reference sequence). This CDR3 has 16 residues. The CDR3 protein is CSAPESLAGGYNEQFF.

The V gene is TRBV20-1, the J gene TRBJ2-3; with no DNA, the TCRdb D assignment of TRBD2 cannot be verified. This CDR3 region has 14 residues. Germline V gives CDR1 DFQATT, CDR2 SNEGSKA (reference sequence). The CDR3 protein is CSARGQRITDTQYF.

This CDR3 reads CASSQFSGINQETQYF. The chain employs TRBV14 and TRBJ2-5; the TRBD1 assignment by TCRdb is unverifiable without DNA. The germline CDR1 and CDR2 sequences are SGHDN and FVKESK. The CDR3 spans 16 residues.

The rearrangement joins TRBV12-3 or TRBV12-4 to TRBJ1-4; no DNA is available, so the TRBD1 call from TCRdb remains unchecked. The CDR3 covers 13 residues. The chain's CDR3 is CASSSRDREKLFF.

This chain joins TRBV12-3 or TRBV12-4 and TRBJ2-1; TCRdb designates TRBD1, a call that cannot be tested without DNA. The CDR3 has 12 amino acids. The chain's CDR3 is CASSSSRAEQFF.

This sequence joins TRBV12-3 or TRBV12-4 and TRBJ1-1. The CDR3 runs to 14 residues. The CDR3: CASSFDGLNTEAFF.

The CDR3 here is CSARVVVAETQYF. V and J are TRBV20-1 and TRBJ2-5. The CDR3 covers 13 residues. CDR1 is DFQATT and CDR2 is SNEGSKA in the germline V gene (reference sequence).

The rearrangement uses TRBV19 and TRBJ2-5; the D call from TCRdb, TRBD1, cannot be confirmed without DNA. CDR3 length: 15 amino acids. Germline lookup yields CDR1 LNHDA and CDR2 SQIVND (reference sequence). The CDR3 loop reads CASSQMWGAAETQYF.

This chain connects TRBV29-1 to TRBJ2-7; TCRdb's D call, TRBD2, is unchecked because there is no DNA. CDR3 length equals 13 residues. Germline V lookup: CDR1 SQVTM, CDR2 ANQGSEA. CDR3 protein: CSGRLAGSYEQYF.

The rearrangement joins TRBV5-1 to TRBJ2-3; TCRdb lists TRBD2, though no DNA is available to test this call. The germline CDR1 and CDR2 sequences are SGHRS and YFSETQ. This CDR3 comprises 16 residues. The CDR3 reads CASSLRWSGDTDTQYF.

V gene TRBV12-3 or TRBV12-4 combines with J gene TRBJ2-1; TCRdb selects TRBD1, and the lack of DNA leaves this call unchecked. The CDR3 is 14 residues long. CDR3 loop: CASSPRSRGSEQFF.

The chain joins TRBV29-1 to TRBJ1-2; TCRdb picks TRBD1, but there is no DNA to check that call. Germline CDR1 reads SQVTM; CDR2 reads ANQGSEA. CDR3 length: 11 amino acids. The chain's CDR3 is CSWDSLYGYTF.

This chain links TRBV25-1 with TRBJ2-1; TCRdb calls TRBD1, which cannot be checked without DNA. CDR3 length equals 13 residues. Per the germline V gene, CDR1 is MGHDK and CDR2 is SYGVNS. CDR3 protein: CASSRGRQNEQFF.

CDR3 in amino acids: CATSSSGRRPELFF. The chain combines TRBV24-1 with TRBJ2-2; the TCRdb call, TRBD1, lacks DNA for checking. CDR3 length equals 14 residues. Looked up from germline, CDR1 is KGHDR and CDR2 is SFDVKD.

The genes are TRBV20-1 and TRBJ2-5; the D call from TCRdb, TRBD1, cannot be confirmed without DNA. There are 13 residues in the CDR3. The V gene's germline CDR1 is DFQATT and CDR2 SNEGSKA (reference sequence). The CDR3 is CSARSGARETQYF.

The V call is TRBV20-1, the J call TRBJ2-3; the D gene TCRdb calls, TRBD1, cannot be checked with no DNA. Germline-derived CDR1 and CDR2 are DFQATT and SNEGSKA (reference sequence). The CDR3 loop spans 15 amino acids. The CDR3 loop reads CSARGLGSDPDTQYF.

This chain uses TRBV7-2 with TRBJ1-2; TCRdb's D gene call, TRBD1, goes unchecked for lack of DNA. This CDR3 has 14 residues. The germline CDR1 and CDR2 sequences are SGHTA and FQGNSA. The CDR3 reads CASASNRGNYGYTF.